This T cell receptor beta chain comes out of a study of cytomegalovirus exposure and HLA in healthy donors. The repertoire was sequenced with immunoSEQ multiplex PCR; TCRdb's copy has only in-frame clones and lacks some. The sample contains tens of thousands of clones, 90% to 97% of which appear only once. V shed 1 base and J shed 5 bases, with 14 bases lying between them. This CDR3 comprises 15 residues. Per the germline V gene, CDR1 is MDHEN and CDR2 is SYDVKM. The TCR originated in a woman between 18 and 30 years old in good health and CMV-seronegative. The sample comprised PBMCs. The chain links TRBV28 to TRBJ2-5; possible D gene TRBD1, 8 bases. The CDR3 sequence is CASSLSRGDRETQYF. For the CDR3, the DNA is TGTGCCAGCAGTTTATCCCGGGGGGACAGGGAGACCCAGTACTTC.